These 11 T cell receptor beta chains came from one sample sequenced in a study of cytomegalovirus exposure and HLA in healthy donors (dated by TCRdb to about 2017). Library preparation employed the immunoSEQ multiplex PCR assay. The multiplex PCR relied on a mix of 60 forward primers for TCR Vbeta segments and 13 reverse primers for TCR Jbeta segments. This is the immuneACCESS table as TCRdb keeps it, with only in-frame sequences that have V and J called. A part of the clones is gone; compared with another copy, unresolved V genes explain less than half, and the rest is unexplained. This sample gives about 160,000 clones in total; around 80% of them show up just once. The ten biggest clones cover less than 3% of the sample. The sample was PBMCs. The receptors originated from a female donor in good health and CMV-seronegative.

This clone ranks as medium-sized. The CDR3 DNA follows: TGTGCCAGCAGTTTACAGGGGGCGCAAGGCGAGCAGTACTTC. Residues: CASSLQGAQGEQYF. The chain joins TRBV6-5 to TRBJ2-7; 9 nucleotides align to TRBD1. V lost 4 bases and J lost 6; bases outside the gene matches: 7. Germline CDR1 MNHEY, CDR2 SVGAGI. This CDR3 has 14 residues.

This chain links TRBV6-4 with TRBJ2-3, with D maybe TRBD2 (6 bases). CDR1 and CDR2 from the germline V gene are MRHNA and SNTAGT. The CDR3 spans 15 residues. Trimming pared 3 bases from V and 3 bases from J, leaving 13 bases between. The CDR3 DNA reads as TGTGCCAGCAGTGAAGGAACGGGGGAGACAGATACGCAGTATTTT. Its protein product is CASSEGTGETDTQYF.

The CDR3 here is CASSRRTSGTEAFF. The CDR3 region has the DNA TGTGCCAGTAGTAGGCGGACCTCGGGGACTGAAGCTTTCTTT. The V and J genes are TRBV19 and TRBJ1-1; no definite D call. CDR1 and CDR2 (germline): LNHDA, SQIVND (reference sequence). The V gene lost 4 bases and the J gene lost 5 bases, with 14 bases spanning the gap. The CDR3 is 14 amino acids.

The chain's CDR3 is CASSPGTTRQFF. In DNA, the CDR3 is TGTGCCAGCAGCCCTGGGACTACCCGGCAGTTCTTC. The chain uses TRBV7-6 and TRBJ2-1; 7 positions agree with TRBD2. CDR1 and CDR2 (germline): SGHVS, FNYEAQ. This CDR3 has 12 residues. Losses at the gene ends were 5 bases for V and 12 bases for J; bases not matched to a gene: 7.

In its sample, this clone was seen once. The chain has TRBV9 and TRBJ1-2, with D perhaps TRBD1 (5 bases). CDR1 SGDLS and CDR2 YYNGEE come from the germline V gene. The CDR3 extends over 13 amino acids. V was trimmed by 5 bases and J by 6 bases, leaving 14 bases between them. The CDR3 here is CASSRGHEDGYTF. The CDR3 DNA reads as TGTGCCAGCAGTAGGGGCCACGAAGATGGCTACACCTTC.

J is TRBJ2-7 and V is TRBV10-3; D not resolved. CDR3 length: 13 amino acids. The V end lost 6 bases, the J end lost 0 bases, and 9 bases lay between the germline ends. Germline CDR1 is ENHRY and CDR2 is SYGVKD. DNA of the CDR3: TGTGCCATCAGCTTTGACACCTCCTACGAGCAGTACTTC. It yields the protein CAISFDTSYEQYF.

The genes are TRBV10-1 and TRBJ1-3; 8 nucleotides agree with TRBD1. The CDR3 is made up of 18 amino acids. V shed 5 bases and J 1 base; nucleotides not matched to a gene: 13. CDR1 is WNHNN and CDR2 is SYGVQD in the germline V gene (reference sequence). In nucleotides, the CDR3 is TGCGCCAGCAGTTTACAAGACAGGGGCGTTATGTCTGGAAACACCATATATTTT. Protein sequence: CASSLQDRGVMSGNTIYF.

This chain connects TRBV7-3 to TRBJ2-1, with a tentative D call TRBD1 (5 bases). The V end lost 2 bases, the J end lost 5 bases, and 7 bases lay between the germline ends. The CDR3 totals 13 residues. The germline gives CDR1 SGHTA, CDR2 FQGTGA. The CDR3 region is CASSLGANNEQFF. CDR3 in DNA: TGTGCCAGCAGCTTAGGGGCAAACAATGAGCAGTTCTTC.

The chain uses TRBV19 and TRBJ2-7, with 8 bases that match TRBD2. The CDR3 runs 18 residues. V was pared by 5 bases and J by 5 bases, with 20 bases of the junction left unmatched. Germline assignment: CDR1 LNHDA and CDR2 SQIVND (reference sequence). The CDR3 nucleotides read TGTGCCAGTAGTGGAAGGGGTCAGCTAGCGGGTCGAAGCGACGAGCAGTACTTC. Translation gives CASSGRGQLAGRSDEQYF.

In this sample, this clone turned up once. The chain links TRBV9 to TRBJ1-5; D gene unclear. The CDR3 runs 13 residues. Germline CDR1 is SGDLS and CDR2 is YYNGEE. V was cut by 3 bases and J by 3 bases, with 7 bases left in between. CDR3 in amino acids: CASSGGINQPQHF. CDR3 nucleotide sequence: TGTGCCAGCAGCGGCGGAATCAATCAGCCCCAGCATTTT.

The rearrangement joins TRBV5-1 to TRBJ2-7, with 9 nucleotides matching TRBD1. This CDR3 spans 17 amino acids. With V trimmed by 0 bases and J by 5 bases, 12 bases remained unmatched. Germline loops: CDR1 SGHRS, CDR2 YFSETQ. CDR3 residues: CASSLATSGTGSDEQYF. The CDR3 DNA reads TGCGCCAGCAGCTTGGCGACTTCCGGGACAGGGTCGGACGAGCAGTACTTC. Complete variable domain (other parts from reference TRBV5-1 and TRBJ2-7): KAGVTQTPRYLIKTRGQQVTLSCSPISGHRSVSWYQQTPGQGLQFLFEYFSETQRNKGNFPGRFSGRQFSNSRSEMNVSTLELGDSALYLCASSLATSGTGSDEQYFGPGTRLTVT.